The 25 T cell receptor beta chains below were found in one sample sequenced in a study of a mutant IDH1 vaccine in newly diagnosed glioma. The repertoire was sequenced with immunoSEQ multiplex PCR; TCRdb's copy has only in-frame clones and lacks some. Of fewer than 70,000 clones listed, 89% were seen once; the top ten hold 1.5% to 2.5%. The time point is: week 11, during vaccination. Alongside topical imiquimod, each dose of vaccine comprised 300 ug of mutant IDH1 20-mer peptide. The antigens of these receptors remain unknown. The material was PBMCs, obtained from a glioma patient whose treatment included an IDH1 peptide vaccine. All receptors come from a man aged 35 to 55 with glioma.

The chain couples TRBV2 to TRBJ1-2; D is unclear. CDR1 SNHLY and CDR2 FYNNEI come from the germline V gene. The germline V and J ends were trimmed by 4 bases and 1 base, with 7 bases remaining between them. CDR3 length: 13 amino acids. CDR3 amino acids: CASSVVSNYGYTF. The DNA for the CDR3 is TGTGCCAGCAGTGTTGTGAGTAACTATGGCTACACCTTC.

This clone was picked up a small number of times. The chain is built from TRBV7-2 and TRBJ2-1; tentatively, D is TRBD1 (5 bases). There are 15 residues in the CDR3. Germline V lookup: CDR1 SGHTA, CDR2 FQGNSA. Trimming cost V 0 bases and J 7 bases, with 13 bases left between them. The CDR3: CASSLALGVANEQFF. CDR3 DNA sequence: TGTGCCAGCAGCTTAGCGTTAGGGGTGGCAAATGAGCAGTTCTTC.

This sequence joins TRBV6-6 and TRBJ1-6, with 8 positions matching TRBD1. Per the germline V gene, CDR1 is MNHNY and CDR2 is SVGAGI (reference sequence). The CDR3 contains 14 residues. Trimming at V came to 6 bases and at J to 5 bases, leaving 3 bases not matched to a gene. The CDR3 nucleotides read TGTGCCAGCAGCCGGGGACAGGATAATTCACCCCTCCACTTT. Translated, it gives CASSRGQDNSPLHF.

The chain is built from TRBV15 and TRBJ1-2; TRBD1 agrees at 11 bases. V gave up 3 bases and J gave up 4 bases; unmatched junction bases: 4. The germline V gene has CDR1 LNHNV and CDR2 YYDKDF (reference sequence). The CDR3 has 15 residues. CDR3 region: CATSRTGTGGYGYTF. The CDR3 bases are TGTGCCACCAGCAGGACTGGGACAGGGGGCTATGGCTACACCTTC.

The chain uses TRBV27 and TRBJ1-2; a weak D match, TRBD1 (5 bases). This CDR3 contains 13 residues. The ends were cut back, 3 bases at V and 2 bases at J, with 7 bases in the middle. Germline CDR1 MNHEY, CDR2 SMNVEV (reference sequence). DNA for the CDR3: TGTGCCAGCAGTTTCGGGGGAAACTATGGCTACACCTTC. Protein sequence: CASSFGGNYGYTF.

This clone was seen just once. J is TRBJ2-7 and V is TRBV5-1; the match to TRBD1 covers 8 bases. V was clipped by 0 bases and J by 5 bases; unmatched bases: 7. CDR3 length: 15 residues. Looked up from germline, CDR1 is SGHRS and CDR2 is YFSETQ. CDR3: CASSLDGSGGHEQYF. CDR3 nucleotides: TGCGCCAGCAGCTTGGATGGGTCAGGGGGCCACGAGCAGTACTTC.

V and J are TRBV5-1 and TRBJ2-3; no clear D. This CDR3 is built from 17 residues. V lost 0 bases to trimming and J lost 2 bases, with 16 bases between them. Looked up from germline, CDR1 is SGHRS and CDR2 is YFSETQ. The CDR3 DNA is TGCGCCAGCAGCTTGGGGGTCGCCCCCTGGTTCACAGATACGCAGTATTTT. Its protein is CASSLGVAPWFTDTQYF.

The gene calls are TRBV27 and TRBJ2-7, with D perhaps matching TRBD2 (5 bases). The CDR3 sequence is 16 residues long. In germline, CDR1 is MNHEY, CDR2 SMNVEV (reference sequence). With 0 bases removed from V and 3 bases from J, the gap between germline ends came to 15 bases. In DNA, the CDR3 is TGTGCCAGCAGTTTATCCCGGGGTTCACTACTCTACGAGCAGTACTTC. This translates into CASSLSRGSLLYEQYF.

The chain combines TRBV11-2 with TRBJ2-5; TRBD2 agrees at 10 bases. V lost 0 bases, J lost 4 bases, and 11 bases stayed unmatched. The CDR3 runs to 18 residues. Germline CDR1 reads SGHAT; CDR2 reads FQNNGV. CDR3 loop: CASSLDRSGLARGETQYF. CDR3 in DNA: TGTGCCAGCAGCTTAGATCGATCGGGACTAGCGAGGGGAGAGACCCAGTACTTC.

This rearrangement joins TRBV6-5 to TRBJ2-7, with 8 bases that match TRBD1. CDR3 length: 15 amino acids. J gave up 2 bases and V 2 bases, and 5 bases lay outside the gene matches. Germline V CDR1 and CDR2: MNHEY, SVGAGI. The CDR3 DNA follows: TGTGCCAGCAGTTACGCCGGACAGGGAGCCTACGAGCAGTACTTC. This translates into CASSYAGQGAYEQYF.

This chain connects TRBV28 to TRBJ2-7, with TRBD1 identical over 12 bases. J gave up 0 bases and V 5 bases, and 8 bases lay outside the gene matches. There are 17 residues in the CDR3. Germline CDR1 reads MDHEN; CDR2 reads SYDVKM. The CDR3 sequence is CASSLRDRGLSSYEQYV. In DNA form, the CDR3 reads TGTGCCAGCAGTCTCCGGGACAGGGGGCTAAGCTCCTACGAGCAGTACGTC.

The chain is built from TRBV7-2 and TRBJ2-3, with D uncertain. The V gene lost 3 bases and the J gene lost 2 bases, with 12 bases spanning the gap. The germline gives CDR1 SGHTA, CDR2 FQGNSA. The CDR3 is 15 amino acids. DNA for the CDR3: TGTGCCAGCAGCTTCAGTGGCAGCCTCACAGATACGCAGTATTTT. This codes for CASSFSGSLTDTQYF.

The chain recombines TRBV19 with TRBJ1-1; 7 positions match TRBD1. V dropped 5 bases and J dropped 5; count of bases not matched to a gene: 8. Germline loops: CDR1 LNHDA, CDR2 SQIVND (reference sequence). The CDR3 consists of 14 residues. Written as DNA, the CDR3 is TGTGCCAGTAGTCAGAAAACACAGGGGACTGAAGCTTTCTTT. Amino acid sequence: CASSQKTQGTEAFF.

The J gene is TRBJ1-5, the V gene TRBV19; TRBD1 agrees at 7 bases. Germline loops: CDR1 LNHDA, CDR2 SQIVND (reference sequence). There are 13 residues in the CDR3. Unmatched junction bases numbered 7, after V lost 3 bases and J lost 11 bases. The CDR3 nucleotides are TGTGCCAGTAGTATGAATGAGGGGGCGGCCCAGCATTTT. Protein: CASSMNEGAAQHF.

This clone was seen once. The chain recombines TRBV6-6 with TRBJ2-7; D might be TRBD1 (6 bases). Trimming left V 6 bases short and J 4 bases short, with 16 bases between. The V gene's germline CDR1 is MNHNY and CDR2 SVGAGI (reference sequence). The CDR3 runs to 14 residues. The chain's CDR3 is CASREQGSRYEQYF. In DNA, the CDR3 is TGTGCCAGCAGGGAACAGGGTTCCAGGTACGAGCAGTACTTC.

V gene TRBV6-5 combines with J gene TRBJ2-3; D is unclear. CDR3 length equals 15 residues. In germline, CDR1 is MNHEY, CDR2 SVGAGI. Deletions cut 4 bases from V and 1 base from J, with 12 bases between. CDR3 sequence reads: CASSFRKGGTDTQYF. The CDR3 DNA sequence: TGTGCCAGCAGTTTCCGAAAGGGTGGCACAGATACGCAGTATTTT.

V is TRBV29-1 and J is TRBJ2-2; TRBD2 agrees at 10 bases. V was pared by 1 base and J by 5 bases, with 7 bases of the junction left unmatched. This CDR3 comprises 16 residues. Looked up from germline, CDR1 is SQVTM and CDR2 is ANQGSEA. CDR3 sequence (DNA): TGCAGCGTTGAAGTAGCGGGAGGATCCGGTACCGGGGAGCTGTTTTTT. Residues: CSVEVAGGSGTGELFF.

This sequence joins TRBV27 and TRBJ2-7; TRBD2 might be the D (5 bases). The V and J ends lost 6 bases and 11 bases respectively, with 14 bases between them. The CDR3 sequence is 11 residues long. Germline V gene lookup returns CDR1 MNHEY and CDR2 SMNVEV (reference sequence). For the CDR3, the DNA is TGTGCCAGCAGCTCGGGGATAGTGGAGTACTTC. Translation: CASSSGIVEYF.

Here the CDR3 DNA reads TGCGCCAGCAGCCAAGATTTCGGGGGGCGGATGAACACTGAAGCTTTCTTT. Amino acids: CASSQDFGGRMNTEAFF. The chain uses TRBV4-1 and TRBJ1-1; a weak D match, TRBD1 (6 bases). The CDR3 consists of 17 residues. Trimming pared 0 bases from V and 0 bases from J, leaving 14 bases between. Germline V CDR1 and CDR2: MGHRA, YSYEKL.

This sequence joins TRBV6-1 and TRBJ2-2; D ambiguous. The CDR3 spans 13 residues. V dropped 4 bases and J dropped 6 bases, with 9 bases sitting between them. Germline V gives CDR1 MNHNS, CDR2 SASEGT. The CDR3 DNA reads as TGTGCCAGCAGTGGGCAACCGGCCGGGGAGCTGTTTTTT. This codes for CASSGQPAGELFF.

The sample holds a few counts of this clone. V usage is TRBV6-1 and J usage is TRBJ1-4; D is undetermined. Germline loops: CDR1 MNHNS, CDR2 SASEGT. The CDR3 is 13 amino acids. V dropped 4 bases and J dropped 16 bases, with 19 bases sitting between them. Here the CDR3 DNA reads TGTGCCAGCAGTGCTCAGATTGACAAGGGCAGGTTTTTT. Protein: CASSAQIDKGRFF.

The chain uses TRBV7-2 and TRBJ1-1; D might be TRBD1 (5 bases). Germline CDR1 is SGHTA and CDR2 is FQGNSA. The CDR3 totals 15 residues. V was shortened by 1 base and J by 3 bases, with 12 bases between the two germline ends. The CDR3 region is CASSLEPGMDTEAFF. The DNA for the CDR3 is TGTGCCAGCAGCTTAGAACCAGGGATGGACACTGAAGCTTTCTTT.

The V call is TRBV11-2, the J call TRBJ2-2, with TRBD1 matching over 7 bases. The V gene's germline CDR1 is SGHAT and CDR2 FQNNGV. This CDR3 has 16 amino acids. V lost 4 bases to trimming and J lost 1 base; unmatched junction nucleotides: 6. The CDR3 DNA is TGTGCCAGCAGCTCTATCGGACAGGAGAACACCGGGGAGCTGTTTTTT. It is translated as CASSSIGQENTGELFF.

The chain is built from TRBV28 and TRBJ1-3; D ambiguous. The CDR3 totals 15 residues. Germline V gene sequence: CDR1 MDHEN, CDR2 SYDVKM. The germline V and J ends were trimmed by 7 bases and 4 bases, with 17 bases remaining between them. For the CDR3, the DNA is TGTGCCAGCACCCAAACCAGGTCGGGGGGAAACACCATATATTTT. This gives the protein CASTQTRSGGNTIYF.

V and J are TRBV2 and TRBJ1-2, with D possibly matching TRBD1 (5 bases). CDR1 and CDR2 (germline): SNHLY, FYNNEI. The CDR3 consists of 13 residues. Trimming cost V 6 bases and J 6 bases, with 14 bases left between them. In DNA form, the CDR3 reads TGTGCCAGCAGATTGAGGGGATGGCATGGCTACACCTTC. It specifies CASRLRGWHGYTF.